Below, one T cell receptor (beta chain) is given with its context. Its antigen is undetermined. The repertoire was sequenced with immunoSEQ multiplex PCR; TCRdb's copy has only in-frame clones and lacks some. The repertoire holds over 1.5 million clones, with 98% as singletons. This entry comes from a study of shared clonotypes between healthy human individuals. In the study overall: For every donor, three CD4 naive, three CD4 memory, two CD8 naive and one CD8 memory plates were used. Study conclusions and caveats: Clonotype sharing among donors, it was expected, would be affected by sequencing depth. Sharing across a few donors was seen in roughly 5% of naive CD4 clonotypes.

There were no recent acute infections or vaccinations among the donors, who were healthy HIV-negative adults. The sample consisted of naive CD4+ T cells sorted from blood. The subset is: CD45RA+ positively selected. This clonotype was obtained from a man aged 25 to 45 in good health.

The CDR3 DNA is TGTGCCATCTGGGGGACAGGAGGCGGGGAGCTGTTTTTT. Translation gives CAIWGTGGGELFF. The chain joins TRBV10-3 to TRBJ2-2; 8 bases are shared with TRBD1. Per germline, CDR1 ENHRY and CDR2 SYGVKD. Trimming removed 8 bases from V and 7 bases from J; junction bases left unmatched: 6. The CDR3 length is 13 residues.